This T cell receptor beta chain originates from a study of shared clonotypes between healthy human individuals. Donation came from healthy HIV-negative adults that had no recent acute infections or vaccinations. Study observations and caveats: The low donor count limited represented genetic and exposure-history diversity.

For sorted subsets, about 190 ng DNA per replicate equaled about 31,000 T cell genomes. In the original analysis: ImmunoSEQ output held junction-only sequences without quality scores, so filtering differed. Clones were read by immunoSEQ multiplex PCR, and TCRdb kept only the in-frame ones, dropping some. The V and J calls and clone size are taken from that table; D and trimming were inferred from the DNA. Here the sample spans approximately 2,000,000 clones, around 90% being singletons. CDR3 size: 15 residues. V shed 7 bases, J shed 6 bases, and the junction held 12 bases outside the gene matches. Germline V gives CDR1 MDHEN, CDR2 SYDVKM. A word on this clone: Its antigen is unidentified.

Sequencing was done on a sample of naive CD4+ T cells from PBMCs. Noted subset: CD45RA+ positively selected. The source of this sequence is a man younger than 35 in good health. Some clones in this sample may be carry-over from other donors' samples. The chain uses TRBV28 and TRBJ2-1; 7 bases fit TRBD2. This CDR3 is CASIKMGRAGNEQFF. DNA for the CDR3: TGTGCCAGCATTAAAATGGGGAGGGCAGGCAATGAGCAGTTCTTC.